This TCR beta chain was documented in a study of beta chain features in type 1 diabetes. Whole-study findings and limits: The study found moderately but significantly shorter TCRB CDR3s in all four CD4+ subsets of Type 1 diabetes patients.

Reverse transcribing all isolated RNA meant expressed TCRB transcripts were sequenced. The protocol was immunoSEQ multiplex PCR, while the TCRdb copy is restricted to in-frame clones and leaves out a portion. The sample records 95,000 to 150,000 clones, 16% being singletons. Concerning this clone: Its target is not known.

The sequence derives from a man aged 25-45 years with type 1 diabetes. Sequencing was done on a sample of central memory CD4+ T cells from blood.

CDR3 amino acids: CAWSGWTSGLADTTDTQYF. DNA for the CDR3: TGTGCCTGGAGTGGTTGGACTAGCGGCTTAGCGGATACCACAGATACGCAGTATTTT. The chain joins TRBV30 to TRBJ2-3, with 10 bases that match TRBD2. V lost 1 base to trimming and J lost 2 bases; unmatched junction nucleotides: 15. The CDR3 is 19 amino acids. CDR1 and CDR2 from the germline V gene are GTSNPN and SVGIG (reference sequence).